The 4 T cell receptor beta chains given below trace back to one sample, sequenced in a study of cytomegalovirus exposure and HLA in healthy donors (dated by TCRdb to the late 2010s). To prepare the library, the immunoSEQ multiplex PCR assay was applied. A mixture of 60 forward primers for TCR Vbeta segments and 13 reverse primers for TCR Jbeta segments was used in the multiplex PCR. What TCRdb holds here is the immuneACCESS table cut down to in-frame rearrangements. Part of the clones is not present; checked against another copy, under half of the missing clones reflect an unresolved V gene, and the others are unexplained. For this sample the table gives around 64,000 clones, of which 55% to 65% were detected only once. Over 2.5% of the sample belongs to the ten largest clones. The sample taken for sequencing was PBMCs. Source of these receptors: a woman aged 50 to 60 in good health and CMV-seronegative.

The chain recombines TRBV18 with TRBJ2-7, with D uncertain. The CDR3 is 13 residues long. Trimming removed 3 bases at V and 4 bases at J, with 10 bases between. Germline CDR1 reads KGHSH; CDR2 reads LQKENI. In DNA form, the CDR3 reads TGTGCCAGCTCACCTGAGCTAGAGTACGAGCAGTACTTC. Protein: CASSPELEYEQYF.

This chain connects TRBV7-2 to TRBJ2-7; TRBD2 is a possible D gene (6 bases). With 5 bases removed from V and 7 bases from J, the gap between germline ends came to 18 bases. The V gene's germline CDR1 is SGHTA and CDR2 FQGNSA. The CDR3 sequence is 14 residues long. The CDR3 DNA reads as TGTGCCAGCAGCCAAAGGACGGGAGCCTTAGAGCAGTACTTC. Translated: CASSQRTGALEQYF. The full variable domain, its missing parts supplied by reference TRBV7-2 and TRBJ2-7, is GAGVSQSPSNKVTEKGKDVELRCDPISGHTALYWYRQSLGQGLEFLIYFQGNSAPDKSGLPSDRFSAERTGGSVSTLTIQRTQQEDSAVYLCASSQRTGALEQYFGPGTRLTVT.

The chain joins TRBV7-9 to TRBJ2-1; D may be TRBD1 (5 bases). The CDR3 length is 14 residues. Deletions cut 5 bases from V and 3 bases from J, with 11 bases between. The germline V gene has CDR1 SEHNR and CDR2 FQNEAQ (reference sequence). CDR3 in DNA: TGTGCCAGCAGCGGGGCCCCATACTACAATGAGCAGTTCTTC. Protein: CASSGAPYYNEQFF.

The chain is built from TRBV10-3 and TRBJ1-3; 7 nucleotides align to TRBD1. The CDR3 has 14 residues. Germline lookup yields CDR1 ENHRY and CDR2 SYGVKD. The junction had 6 bases not matched to a gene; V was cut back by 2 bases and J by 8 bases. The CDR3 DNA is TGTGCCATCAGTGAGGGACAGGAGGCGGACACCATATATTTT. Protein: CAISEGQEADTIYF.